Below, one TCR beta chain is given with its context. What it binds is unknown. The sample originates from a study of CD8+ T cells in alopecia areata. Study background: Patients in the treated group were given tofacitinib by mouth, 5 to 10 mg twice a day. The study's findings and limits: Scalp samples also contribute reads from the resident alphabeta T cells found in normal skin.

RNA was extracted and reverse transcribed into cDNA as the sequencing template. Generated by immunoSEQ multiplex PCR, the TCRdb table keeps only in-frame clones and is missing some. The table shows 110,000 to 150,000 clones, with approximately 51% occurring only once. Collected material from alopecia areata patients comprised lesional scalp punch biopsies and peripheral blood. V dropped 2 bases and J dropped 1; count of bases not matched to a gene: 9. This CDR3 contains 16 residues. The V gene's germline CDR1 is GTSNPN and CDR2 SVGIG (reference sequence). Sample: CD4+ T cells sorted from blood, taken at week 0. The clonotype comes from a human donor with alopecia areata. This chain joins TRBV30 and TRBJ1-1; 8 bases match TRBD1. The CDR3 protein is CAWSRKPGTGNTEAFF. CDR3 coding DNA: TGTGCCTGGAGTCGTAAACCCGGGACAGGGAACACTGAAGCTTTCTTT.